Listed here are 3 T cell receptor beta chains from one sample, sequenced in a study of blood T cell repertoires in COVID-19. The repertoire was sequenced with immunoSEQ multiplex PCR; TCRdb's copy has only in-frame clones and lacks some. Counted here are 200,000 or so clones, 60% to 85% occurring once; the ten biggest clones make up around 16%. Material for sequencing was peripheral blood. These receptors all stem from a man aged 55-75 years with active or convalescent COVID-19.

The chain employs TRBV30 and TRBJ2-3, with 8 bases fitting TRBD2. Trimming at V came to 5 bases and at J to 6 bases, leaving 10 bases not matched to a gene. The germline V gene has CDR1 GTSNPN and CDR2 SVGIG (reference sequence). The CDR3 has 14 amino acids. The CDR3 region has the DNA TGTGCCTGGGGCATCGGGAGGGCCTTCGATACGCAGTATTTT. Amino acids: CAWGIGRAFDTQYF.

The chain recombines TRBV6-6 with TRBJ1-6, with 7 bases identical to TRBD1. CDR3 size: 14 residues. J gave up 7 bases and V 5 bases, and 5 bases lay outside the gene matches. Germline-derived CDR1 and CDR2 are MNHNY and SVGAGI (reference sequence). This chain's CDR3 is CASSGQAGNSPLHF. In nucleotides, the CDR3 is TGTGCCAGCAGTGGACAGGCAGGGAATTCACCCCTCCACTTT.

This clone was observed once. The chain has TRBV5-6 and TRBJ2-7, with 8 bases identical to TRBD1. V was clipped by 5 bases and J by 5 bases; unmatched bases: 12. The germline V gene has CDR1 SGHDT and CDR2 YYEEEE. The CDR3 runs to 15 residues. DNA of the CDR3: TGTGCCAGCAGGTTGACGGGACAGGTAAAGGACGAGCAGTACTTC. This gives the protein CASRLTGQVKDEQYF.